A selection of T cell receptor beta chains follows, all from one sample in a study of T cell changes during pregnancy in multiple sclerosis. Libraries were prepared by immunoSEQ multiplex PCR; TCRdb keeps only in-frame clonotypes and omits some of them. The table shows 35,000 to 50,000 clones, with roughly 87% occurring only once. This sample comprised CD4+ T cells from peripheral blood mononuclear cells, obtained after pregnancy. Source of these receptors: a female donor with multiple sclerosis, enrolled in a pregnancy study. Each CDR3 is given without its conserved first and last residue. Clone sizes are given selectively: once, few, many, or a class where the clone is expanded.

J: TRBJ2-5
size: .
V: TRBV7-9
CDR3: ASSFAGTGEAQY

J: TRBJ2-7
size: .
V: TRBV5-5
CDR3: ASRHIAGDTYEQY

J: TRBJ2-1
size: .
V: TRBV7-3
CDR3: ASSLSGNNEQF

J: TRBJ1-2
size: .
V: TRBV6-6
CDR3: ASSYGGVGGYT

J: TRBJ2-7
size: .
V: TRBV21-1
CDR3: ASSRGTDPYEQY

J: TRBJ2-7
size: .
V: TRBV19
CDR3: ASTRTGNKNEQY

J: TRBJ2-7
size: .
V: TRBV27
CDR3: ASSPPSGRMGEQY

J: TRBJ1-4
size: .
V: TRBV19
CDR3: ARTRTAFNEKLF

J: TRBJ1-1
size: once
V: TRBV18
CDR3: ASSPTTGVNTEAF

J: TRBJ2-3
size: .
V: TRBV7-2
CDR3: ASSSRLGSGDTQY

J: TRBJ2-2
size: .
V: TRBV11-3
CDR3: ASSPGTGRNTGELF

J: TRBJ1-1
size: few
V: TRBV6-5
CDR3: ASSYKQDRAEAF

J: TRBJ2-7
size: once
V: TRBV5-4
CDR3: ASSFMRSGGAYEQY

J: TRBJ1-2
size: .
V: TRBV27
CDR3: ASSSEAGTAYGYT

J: TRBJ2-1
size: .
V: TRBV7-2
CDR3: ASSLRETRNEQF